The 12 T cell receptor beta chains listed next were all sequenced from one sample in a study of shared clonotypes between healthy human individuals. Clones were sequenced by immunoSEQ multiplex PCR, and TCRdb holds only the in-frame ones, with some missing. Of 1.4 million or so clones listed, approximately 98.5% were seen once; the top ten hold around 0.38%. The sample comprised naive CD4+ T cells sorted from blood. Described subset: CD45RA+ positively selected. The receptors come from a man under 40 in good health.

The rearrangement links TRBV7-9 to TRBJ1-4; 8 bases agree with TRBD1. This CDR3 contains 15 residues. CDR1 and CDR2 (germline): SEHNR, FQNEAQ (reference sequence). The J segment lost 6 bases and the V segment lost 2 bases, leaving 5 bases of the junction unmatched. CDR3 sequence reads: CASSLTQGADEKLFF. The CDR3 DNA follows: TGTGCCAGCAGCTTAACCCAGGGGGCGGATGAAAAACTGTTTTTT.

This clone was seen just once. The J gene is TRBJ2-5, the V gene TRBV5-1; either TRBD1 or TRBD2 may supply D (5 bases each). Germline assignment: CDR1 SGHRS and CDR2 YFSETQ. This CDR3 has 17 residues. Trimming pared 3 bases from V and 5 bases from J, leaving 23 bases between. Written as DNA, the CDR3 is TGCGCCAGCAGCTCCGGGGCCAGGACAACTTTGGGGGAGACCCAGTACTTC. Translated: CASSSGARTTLGETQYF.

This CDR3 is CASSFGAGTDGELFF. The CDR3 DNA reads TGTGCCAGCAGTTTCGGGGCAGGGACGGACGGGGAGCTGTTTTTT. This chain joins TRBV28 and TRBJ2-2; the D call may be TRBD1 or TRBD2 (5 bases each). Germline CDR1 and CDR2: MDHEN and SYDVKM. There are 15 residues in the CDR3. V was clipped by 3 bases and J by 7 bases, with 15 bases between them.

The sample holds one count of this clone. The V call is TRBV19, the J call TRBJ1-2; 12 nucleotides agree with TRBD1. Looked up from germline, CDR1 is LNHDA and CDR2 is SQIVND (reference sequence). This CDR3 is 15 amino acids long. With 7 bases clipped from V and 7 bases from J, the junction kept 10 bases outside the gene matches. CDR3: CASTSLGTGGPGYTF. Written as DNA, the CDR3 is TGTGCCAGTACCAGCCTAGGGACAGGGGGCCCTGGCTACACCTTC. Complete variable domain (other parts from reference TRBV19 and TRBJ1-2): DGGITQSPKYLFRKEGQNVTLSCEQNLNHDAMYWYRQDPGQGLRLIYYSQIVNDFQKGDIAEGYSVSREKKESFPLTVTSAQKNPTAFYLCASTSLGTGGPGYTFGSGTRLTVV.

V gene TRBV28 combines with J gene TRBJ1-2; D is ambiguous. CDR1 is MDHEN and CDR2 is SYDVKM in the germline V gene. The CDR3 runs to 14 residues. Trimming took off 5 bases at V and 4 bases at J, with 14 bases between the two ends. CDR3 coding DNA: TGTGCCAGCAGTGTGCCGGACCGGCTCTATGGCTACACCTTC. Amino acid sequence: CASSVPDRLYGYTF.

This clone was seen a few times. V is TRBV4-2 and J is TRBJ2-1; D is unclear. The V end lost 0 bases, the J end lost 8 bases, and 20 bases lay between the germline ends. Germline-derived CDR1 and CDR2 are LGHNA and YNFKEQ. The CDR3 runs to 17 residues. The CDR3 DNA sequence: TGTGCCAGCAGCCAAGATATGGCTTCAACGGTTTGGGATGAGCAGTTCTTC. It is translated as CASSQDMASTVWDEQFF.

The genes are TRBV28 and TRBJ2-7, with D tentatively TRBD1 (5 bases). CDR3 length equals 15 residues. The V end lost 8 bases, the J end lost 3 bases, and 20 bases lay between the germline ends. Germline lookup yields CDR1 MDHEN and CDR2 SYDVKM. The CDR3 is CASHGGQPNYYEQYF. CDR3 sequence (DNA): TGTGCCAGCCACGGTGGACAACCTAATTACTACGAGCAGTACTTC.

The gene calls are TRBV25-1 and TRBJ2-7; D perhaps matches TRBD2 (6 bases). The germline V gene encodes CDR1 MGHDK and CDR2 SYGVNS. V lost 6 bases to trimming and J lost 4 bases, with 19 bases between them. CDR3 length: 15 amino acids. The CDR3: CASSDPGLGRYEQYF. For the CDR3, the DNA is TGTGCCAGCAGCGACCCGGGACTTGGACGATACGAGCAGTACTTC.

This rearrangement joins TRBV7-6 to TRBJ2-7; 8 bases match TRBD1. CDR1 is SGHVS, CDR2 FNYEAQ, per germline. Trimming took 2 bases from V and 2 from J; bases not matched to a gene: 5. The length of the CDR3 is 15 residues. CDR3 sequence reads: CASSLRPTGAYEQYF. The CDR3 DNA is TGTGCCAGCAGCTTACGTCCGACAGGGGCCTACGAGCAGTACTTC. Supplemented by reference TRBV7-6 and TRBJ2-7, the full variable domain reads GAGVSQSPRYKVTKRGQDVALRCDPISGHVSLYWYRQALGQGPEFLTYFNYEAQQDKSGLPNDRFSAERPEGSISTLTIQRTEQRDSAMYRCASSLRPTGAYEQYFGPGTRLTVT.

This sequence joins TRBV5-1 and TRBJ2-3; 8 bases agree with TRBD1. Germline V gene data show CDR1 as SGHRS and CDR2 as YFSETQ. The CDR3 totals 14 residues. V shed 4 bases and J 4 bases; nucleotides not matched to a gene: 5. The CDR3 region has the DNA TGCGCCAGCAGCACCCAGGGGGCCGCAGATACGCAGTATTTT. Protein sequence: CASSTQGAADTQYF.

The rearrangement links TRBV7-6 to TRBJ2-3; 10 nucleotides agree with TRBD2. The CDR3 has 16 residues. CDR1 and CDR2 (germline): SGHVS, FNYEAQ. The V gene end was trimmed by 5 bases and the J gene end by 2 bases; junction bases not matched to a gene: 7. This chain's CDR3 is CASSPLAGALTDTQYF. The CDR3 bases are TGTGCCAGCAGCCCCCTAGCGGGAGCCCTCACAGATACGCAGTATTTT.

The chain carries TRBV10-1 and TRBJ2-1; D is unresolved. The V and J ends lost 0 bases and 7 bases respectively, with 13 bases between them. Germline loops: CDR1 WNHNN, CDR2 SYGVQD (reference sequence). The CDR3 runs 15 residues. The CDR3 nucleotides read TGCGCCAGCAGTGAGTCGTACAGAGGACCGAATGAGCAGTTCTTC. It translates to CASSESYRGPNEQFF.